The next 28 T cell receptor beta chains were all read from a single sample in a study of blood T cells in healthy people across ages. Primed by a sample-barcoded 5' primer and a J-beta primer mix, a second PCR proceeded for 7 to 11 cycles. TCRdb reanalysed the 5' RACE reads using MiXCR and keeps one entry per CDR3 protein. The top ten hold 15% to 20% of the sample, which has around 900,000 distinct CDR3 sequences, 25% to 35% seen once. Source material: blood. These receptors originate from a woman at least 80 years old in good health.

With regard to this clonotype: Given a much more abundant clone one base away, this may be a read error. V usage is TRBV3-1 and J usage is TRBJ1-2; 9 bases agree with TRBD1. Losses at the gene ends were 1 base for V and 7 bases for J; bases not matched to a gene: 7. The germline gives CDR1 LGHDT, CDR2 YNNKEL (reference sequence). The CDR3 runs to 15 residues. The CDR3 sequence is CASSQASGQGCGYTF. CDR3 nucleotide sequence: TGTGCCAGCAGCCAAGCCTCGGGACAGGGCTGTGGCTACACCTTC.

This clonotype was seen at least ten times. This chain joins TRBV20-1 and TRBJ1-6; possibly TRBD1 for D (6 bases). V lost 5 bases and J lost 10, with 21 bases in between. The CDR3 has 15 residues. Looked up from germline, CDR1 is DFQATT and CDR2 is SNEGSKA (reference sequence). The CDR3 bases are TGCAGTGCTGCCCTATTCCAGGGGTTTGGGTCACCCCTCCACTTT. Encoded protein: CSAALFQGFGSPLHF.

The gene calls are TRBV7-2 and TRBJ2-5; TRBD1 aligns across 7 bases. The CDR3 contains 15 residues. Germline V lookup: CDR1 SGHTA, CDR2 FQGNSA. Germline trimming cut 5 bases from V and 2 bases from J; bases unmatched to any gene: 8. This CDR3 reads CASSPSGTAQETQYF. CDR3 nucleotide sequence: TGTGCCAGCAGCCCTTCCGGGACAGCGCAAGAGACCCAGTACTTC.

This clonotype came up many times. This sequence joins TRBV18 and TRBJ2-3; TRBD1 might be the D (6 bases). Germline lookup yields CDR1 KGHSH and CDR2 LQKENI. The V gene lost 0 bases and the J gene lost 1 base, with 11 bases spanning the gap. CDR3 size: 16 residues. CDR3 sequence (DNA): TGTGCCAGCTCACCACCTGTAGGGGGTGGCACAGATACGCAGTATTTT. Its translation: CASSPPVGGGTDTQYF.

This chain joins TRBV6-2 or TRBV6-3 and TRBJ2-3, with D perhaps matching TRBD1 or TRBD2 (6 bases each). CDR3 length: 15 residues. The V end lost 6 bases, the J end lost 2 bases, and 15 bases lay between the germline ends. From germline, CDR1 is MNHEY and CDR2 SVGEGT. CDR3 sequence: CASRPAGGDTDTQYF. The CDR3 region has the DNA TGTGCCAGCAGGCCGGCCGGGGGCGACACAGATACGCAGTATTTT.

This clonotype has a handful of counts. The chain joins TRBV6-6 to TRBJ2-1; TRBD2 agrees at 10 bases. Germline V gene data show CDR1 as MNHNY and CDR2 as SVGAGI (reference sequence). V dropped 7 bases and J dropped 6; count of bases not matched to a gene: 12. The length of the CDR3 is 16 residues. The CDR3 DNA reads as TGTGCCAGCACTTCCCTCGGATTAGCGGGGGGCAATGAGCAGTTCTTC. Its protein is CASTSLGLAGGNEQFF.

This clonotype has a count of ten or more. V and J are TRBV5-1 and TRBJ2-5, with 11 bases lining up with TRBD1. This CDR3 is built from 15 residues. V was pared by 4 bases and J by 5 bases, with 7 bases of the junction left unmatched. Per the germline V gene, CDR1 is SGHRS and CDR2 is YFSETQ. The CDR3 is CASSLGQGAVETQYF. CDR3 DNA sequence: TGCGCCAGCAGCCTAGGACAGGGGGCTGTTGAGACCCAGTACTTC.

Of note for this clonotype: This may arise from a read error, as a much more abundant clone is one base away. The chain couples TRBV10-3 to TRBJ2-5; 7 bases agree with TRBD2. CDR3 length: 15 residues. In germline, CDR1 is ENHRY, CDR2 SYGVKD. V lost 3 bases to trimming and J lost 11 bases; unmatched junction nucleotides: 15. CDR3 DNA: TGTGCCATCAGTGAATCACTAGTGGGGGGAGGGGAGCAGTACTTC. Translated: CAISESLVGGGEQYF.

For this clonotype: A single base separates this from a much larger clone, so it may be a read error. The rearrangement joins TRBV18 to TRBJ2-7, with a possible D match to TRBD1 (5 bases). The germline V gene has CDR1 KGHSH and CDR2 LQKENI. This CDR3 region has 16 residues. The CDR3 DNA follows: TGTGCCAGCTTACCACTGATTACGGAAGGGGCTCACGAGCAGTACTTC. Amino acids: CASLPLITEGAHEQYF.

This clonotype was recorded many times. The CDR3 DNA follows: TGTGCCAGCAGTGCCAGGGGGAGTTACAATGAGCAGTTCTTC. It codes for CASSARGSYNEQFF. The V and J genes are TRBV25-1 and TRBJ2-1; 7 nucleotides align to TRBD1. Losses at the gene ends were 4 bases for V and 4 bases for J; bases not matched to a gene: 4. The CDR3 is 14 residues long. Germline V gene lookup returns CDR1 MGHDK and CDR2 SYGVNS. Full variable domain (missing parts from reference TRBV25-1 and TRBJ2-1): EADIYQTPRYLVIGTGKKITLECSQTMGHDKMYWYQQDPGMELHLIHYSYGVNSTEKGDLSSESTVSRIRTEHFPLTLESARPSHTSQYLCASSARGSYNEQFFGPGTRLTVL.

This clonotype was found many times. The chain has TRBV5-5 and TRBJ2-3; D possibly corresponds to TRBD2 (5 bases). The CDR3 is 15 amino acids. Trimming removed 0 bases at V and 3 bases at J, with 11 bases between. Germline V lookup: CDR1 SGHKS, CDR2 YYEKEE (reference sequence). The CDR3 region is CASSLGGINTDTQYF. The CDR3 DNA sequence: TGTGCCAGCAGCTTGGGAGGGATCAATACAGATACGCAGTATTTT. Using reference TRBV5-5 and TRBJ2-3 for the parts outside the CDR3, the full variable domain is DAGVTQSPTHLIKTRGQQVTLRCSPISGHKSVSWYQQVLGQGPQFIFQYYEKEERGRGNFPDRFSARQFPNYSSELNVNALLLGDSALYLCASSLGGINTDTQYFGPGTRLTVL.

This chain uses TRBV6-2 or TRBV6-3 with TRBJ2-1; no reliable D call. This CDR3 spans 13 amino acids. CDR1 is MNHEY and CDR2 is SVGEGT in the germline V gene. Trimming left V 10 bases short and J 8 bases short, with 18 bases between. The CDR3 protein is CATQISTQDEQFF. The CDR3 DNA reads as TGTGCCACCCAAATCTCCACACAAGATGAGCAGTTCTTC.

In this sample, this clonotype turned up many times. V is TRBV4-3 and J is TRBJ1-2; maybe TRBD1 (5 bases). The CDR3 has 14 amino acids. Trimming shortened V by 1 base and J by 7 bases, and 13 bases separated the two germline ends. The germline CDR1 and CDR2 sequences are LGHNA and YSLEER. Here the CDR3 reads CASSQARAISGYTF. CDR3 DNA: TGCGCCAGCAGCCAAGCCAGGGCGATCTCTGGCTACACCTTC.

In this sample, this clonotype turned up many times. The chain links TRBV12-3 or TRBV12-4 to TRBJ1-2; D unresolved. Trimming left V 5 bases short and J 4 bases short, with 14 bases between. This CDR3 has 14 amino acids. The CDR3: CASSPQQFGYGYTF. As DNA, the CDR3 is TGTGCCAGCAGTCCCCAGCAGTTTGGCTATGGCTACACCTTC.

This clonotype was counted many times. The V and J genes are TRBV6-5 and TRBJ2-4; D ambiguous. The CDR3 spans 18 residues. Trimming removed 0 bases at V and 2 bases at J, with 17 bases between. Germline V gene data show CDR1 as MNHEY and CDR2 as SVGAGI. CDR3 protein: CASSYSELTPPSKNIQYF. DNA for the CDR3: TGTGCCAGCAGTTACTCGGAGTTGACACCTCCTTCCAAAAACATTCAGTACTTC.

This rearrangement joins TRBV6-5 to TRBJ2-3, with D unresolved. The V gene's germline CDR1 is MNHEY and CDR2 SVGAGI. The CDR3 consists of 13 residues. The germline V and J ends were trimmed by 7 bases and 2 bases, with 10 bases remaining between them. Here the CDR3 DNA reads TGTGCCAGCAAGGAGCAGGCCACAGATACGCAGTATTTT. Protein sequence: CASKEQATDTQYF.

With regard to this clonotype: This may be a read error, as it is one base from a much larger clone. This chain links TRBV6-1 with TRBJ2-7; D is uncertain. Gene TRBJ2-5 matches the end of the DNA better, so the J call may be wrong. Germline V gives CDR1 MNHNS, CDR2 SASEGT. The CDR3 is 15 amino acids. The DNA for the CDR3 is TGTGCCAGCAGTGAAGTCAAGGATCGTGAAGAGACCCAGTACTTC. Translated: CASSEVKDREETQYF.

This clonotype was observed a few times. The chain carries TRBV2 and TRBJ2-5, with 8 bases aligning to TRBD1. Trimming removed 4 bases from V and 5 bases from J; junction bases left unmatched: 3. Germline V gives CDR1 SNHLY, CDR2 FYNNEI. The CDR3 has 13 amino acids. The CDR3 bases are TGTGCCAGCAGTGGGACAGGGATTGAGACCCAGTACTTC. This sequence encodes CASSGTGIETQYF.

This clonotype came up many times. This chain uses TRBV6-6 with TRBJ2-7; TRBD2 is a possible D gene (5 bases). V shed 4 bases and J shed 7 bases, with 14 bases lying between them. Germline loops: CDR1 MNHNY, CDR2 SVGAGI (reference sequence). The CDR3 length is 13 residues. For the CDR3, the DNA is TGTGCCAGCAGTTTCGGCAGCCGAGGGGAGCAGTACTTC. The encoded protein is CASSFGSRGEQYF.

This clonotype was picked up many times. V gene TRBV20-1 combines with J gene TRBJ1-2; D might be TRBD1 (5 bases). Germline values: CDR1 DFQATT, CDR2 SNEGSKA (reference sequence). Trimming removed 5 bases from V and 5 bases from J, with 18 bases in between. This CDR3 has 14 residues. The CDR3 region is CSADPGTESYGYTF. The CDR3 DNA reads TGCAGTGCTGACCCAGGGACCGAATCTTATGGCTACACCTTC.

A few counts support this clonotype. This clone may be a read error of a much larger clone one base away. CDR3 nucleotides: TGTGCCAGCAGTTCACTGATGACTCAGCCCCGGCATTTT. Protein sequence: CASSSLMTQPRHF. This chain connects TRBV12-3 or TRBV12-4 to TRBJ1-5, with D hard to call. The CDR3 consists of 13 residues.

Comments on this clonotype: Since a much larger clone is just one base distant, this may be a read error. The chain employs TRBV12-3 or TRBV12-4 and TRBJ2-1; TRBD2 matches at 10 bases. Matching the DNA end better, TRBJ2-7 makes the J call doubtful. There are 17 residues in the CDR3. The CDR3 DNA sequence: TGTGCCAGCAGTTTGGGGACTAGCGTCGACTCCTACAATGAGCAGTACTTC. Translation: CASSLGTSVDSYNEQYF.

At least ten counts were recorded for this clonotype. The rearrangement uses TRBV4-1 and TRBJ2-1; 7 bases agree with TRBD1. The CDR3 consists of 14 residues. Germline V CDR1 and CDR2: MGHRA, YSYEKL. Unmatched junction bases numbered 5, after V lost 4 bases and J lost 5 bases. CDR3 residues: CASSRTTGNNEQFF. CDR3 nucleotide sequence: TGCGCCAGCAGCCGAACGACAGGGAACAATGAGCAGTTCTTC.

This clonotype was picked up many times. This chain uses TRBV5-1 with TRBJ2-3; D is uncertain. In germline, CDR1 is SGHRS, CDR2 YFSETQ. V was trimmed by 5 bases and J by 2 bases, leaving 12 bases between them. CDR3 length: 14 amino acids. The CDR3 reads CASRHSAFTDTQYF. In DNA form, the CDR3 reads TGCGCCAGCAGGCATTCAGCTTTCACAGATACGCAGTATTTT. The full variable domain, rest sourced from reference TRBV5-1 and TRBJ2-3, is KAGVTQTPRYLIKTRGQQVTLSCSPISGHRSVSWYQQTPGQGLQFLFEYFSETQRNKGNFPGRFSGRQFSNSRSEMNVSTLELGDSALYLCASRHSAFTDTQYFGPGTRLTVL.

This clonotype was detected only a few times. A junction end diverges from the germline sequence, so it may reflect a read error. The CDR3 coding sequence is TGTGCCGGCAGTGAGGGACGGTCCTACGAGCAGTACTTC. It translates to CAGSEGRSYEQYF. The chain couples TRBV6-2 or TRBV6-3 to TRBJ2-7; D might be TRBD1 or TRBD2, each matching 5 bases. The germline V gene encodes CDR1 MNHEY and CDR2 SVGEGT. This CDR3 comprises 13 residues.

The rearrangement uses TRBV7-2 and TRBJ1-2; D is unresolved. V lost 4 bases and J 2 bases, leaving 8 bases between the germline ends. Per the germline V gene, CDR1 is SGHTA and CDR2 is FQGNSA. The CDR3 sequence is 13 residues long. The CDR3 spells CASSSLPNYGYTF. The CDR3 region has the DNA TGTGCCAGCAGCTCCCTCCCCAACTATGGCTACACCTTC.

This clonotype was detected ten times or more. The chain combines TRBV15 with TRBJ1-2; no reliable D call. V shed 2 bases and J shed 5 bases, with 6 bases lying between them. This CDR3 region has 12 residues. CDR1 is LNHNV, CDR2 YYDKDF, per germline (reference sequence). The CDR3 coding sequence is TGTGCCACCAGCAGACCTGAGTATGGCTACACCTTC. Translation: CATSRPEYGYTF.

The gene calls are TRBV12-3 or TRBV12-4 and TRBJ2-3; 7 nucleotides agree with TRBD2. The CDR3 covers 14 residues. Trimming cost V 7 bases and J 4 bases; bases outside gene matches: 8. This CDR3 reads CASNLAVRPDTQYF. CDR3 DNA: TGTGCCAGCAATCTAGCGGTGAGACCAGATACGCAGTATTTT.